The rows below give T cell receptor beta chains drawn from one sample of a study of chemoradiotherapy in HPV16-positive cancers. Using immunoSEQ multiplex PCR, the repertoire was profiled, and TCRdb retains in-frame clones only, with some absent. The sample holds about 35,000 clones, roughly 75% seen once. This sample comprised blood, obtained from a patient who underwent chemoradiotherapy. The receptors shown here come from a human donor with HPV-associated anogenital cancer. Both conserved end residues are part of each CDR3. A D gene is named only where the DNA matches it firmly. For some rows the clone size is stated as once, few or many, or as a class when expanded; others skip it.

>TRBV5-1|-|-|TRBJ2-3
TGCGCCAGCAGCTGGGACATAGATACGCAGTATTTT
CASSWDIDTQYF
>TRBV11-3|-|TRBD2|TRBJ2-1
TGTGCCAGCAGCTTAGGTTTGCTAGCGGGGGGGAGCTCCTACAATGAGCAGTTCTTC
CASSLGLLAGGSSYNEQFF
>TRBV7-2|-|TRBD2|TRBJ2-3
TGTGCCAGCAGCTTAGATGAGCGGGGGAGCACAGATACGCAGTATTTT
CASSLDERGSTDTQYF
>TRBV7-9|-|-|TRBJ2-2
TGTGCCAGCAGCTTGGACAGTGGCACCGGGGAGCTGTTTTTT
CASSLDSGTGELFF
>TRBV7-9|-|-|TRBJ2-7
TGTGCCAGCAGCTTAGGAGCAGTTCCCTACGAGCAGTACTTC
CASSLGAVPYEQYF
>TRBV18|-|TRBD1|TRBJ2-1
TGTGCCAGCTCACTGGGACAGAGCTCCTACAATGAGCAGTTCTTC
CASSLGQSSYNEQFF
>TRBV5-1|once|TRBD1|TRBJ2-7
TGCGCCAGCAGCTTGGGACAGGGGAGCTACGAGCAGTACTTC
CASSLGQGSYEQYF
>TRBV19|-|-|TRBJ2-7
TGTGCCAGTAGTATAGTGGGGAGACAGACCGAGCAGTACTTC
CASSIVGRQTEQYF
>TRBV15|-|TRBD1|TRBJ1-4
TGTGCCACCAGCAGACTACTCCAGGGGGTCAATGAAAAACTGTTTTTT
CATSRLLQGVNEKLFF
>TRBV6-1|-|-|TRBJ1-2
TGTGCCAGCACGTTCAACCCTACTAACTATGGCTACACCTTC
CASTFNPTNYGYTF
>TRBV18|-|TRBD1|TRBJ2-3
TGTGCCAGCTCACCACCACGGACAGGGGAGGGTACGCAGTATTTT
CASSPPRTGEGTQYF
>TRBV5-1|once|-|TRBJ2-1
TGCGCCAGCAGCCCGACCGGGGACCCCTCCTACAATGAGCAGTTCTTC
CASSPTGDPSYNEQFF
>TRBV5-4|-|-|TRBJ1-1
TGTGCCAGCAGAAACAGGGTTGGGGACACTGAAGCTTTCTTT
CASRNRVGDTEAFF
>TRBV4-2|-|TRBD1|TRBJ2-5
TGTGCCAGCAGCCGGACACAGGGGAGAGAGACCCAGTACTTC
CASSRTQGRETQYF
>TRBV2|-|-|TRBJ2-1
TGTGCCAGCAGTGAAGCGGGGGGGCGGAATGAGCAGTTCTTC
CASSEAGGRNEQFF
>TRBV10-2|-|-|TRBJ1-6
TGCGCCAGCAGAGATCGGCGACAGACAAACTTCTCTCCCTATAATTCACCCCTCCACTTT
CASRDRRQTNFSPYNSPLHF
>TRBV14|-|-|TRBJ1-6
TGTGCCAGCAGCCAAGTGGCCGGGGCCTTGAATTCACCCCTCCACTTT
CASSQVAGALNSPLHF
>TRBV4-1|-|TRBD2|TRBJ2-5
TGCGCCAGCAGCGCTCTAGCCTCGGGGGGGTTCCCAGAGACCCAGTACTTC
CASSALASGGFPETQYF
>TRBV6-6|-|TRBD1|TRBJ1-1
TGTGCCAGCAGTTACCAGGCAGGGGGGACTGAAGCTTTCTTT
CASSYQAGGTEAFF
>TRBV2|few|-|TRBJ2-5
TGTGCCAGCAGTGAACAGGGTTCAGAGACCCAGTACTTC
CASSEQGSETQYF
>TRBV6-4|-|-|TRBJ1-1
TGTGCCAGCAGTCAGGGCCGGAACACTGAAGCTTTCTTT
CASSQGRNTEAFF
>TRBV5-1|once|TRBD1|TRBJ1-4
TGCGCCAGCAGCCAAGGGGGCAATCGTAATGAAAAACTGTTTTTT
CASSQGGNRNEKLFF
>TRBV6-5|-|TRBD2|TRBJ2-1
TGTGCCAGCAGTTACTCGACGGGGGGCTACAATGAGCAGTTCTTC
CASSYSTGGYNEQFF
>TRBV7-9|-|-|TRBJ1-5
TGTGCCAGCAGCTTAGAAAATCAGCCCCAGCATTTT
CASSLENQPQHF
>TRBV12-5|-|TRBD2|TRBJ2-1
TGTGCTAGTGGCCGCCCGGTAGAGGCGGGGGGCAATCCTATGCATGAGCAGTTCTTC
CASGRPVEAGGNPMHEQFF
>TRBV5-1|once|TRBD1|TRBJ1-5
TGCGCCAGCAGCTTGGGGGACAGAAGCAATCAGCCCCAGCATTTT
CASSLGDRSNQPQHF
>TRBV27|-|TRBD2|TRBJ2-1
TGTGCCAGCAGTTTATATTGGACTAGCGGGGGGACTGCCTACAATGAGCAGTTCTTC
CASSLYWTSGGTAYNEQFF
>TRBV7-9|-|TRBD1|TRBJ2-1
TGTGCCAGCAGCGCGACAGGGAATGAGCAGTTCTTC
CASSATGNEQFF
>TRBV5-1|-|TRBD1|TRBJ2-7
TGCGCCAGCAGCTGGACAGGGGATGAACAGTACTTC
CASSWTGDEQYF
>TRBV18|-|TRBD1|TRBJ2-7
TGTGCCAGCTCCCAAGACAGGGGGCTGAGTTACGAGCAGTACTTC
CASSQDRGLSYEQYF
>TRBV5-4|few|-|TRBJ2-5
TGTGCCAGCAGCCGGACAGAGCAAGAGACCCAGTACTTC
CASSRTEQETQYF
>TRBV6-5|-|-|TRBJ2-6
TGTGCCAGCAGGATAACTGGGGCTAGGGCCAACGTCCTGACTTTC
CASRITGARANVLTF
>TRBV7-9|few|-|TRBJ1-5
TGTGCCAGCAGCTTGAGGGGACAGCCCCAGCATTTT
CASSLRGQPQHF
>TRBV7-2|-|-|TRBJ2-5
TGTGCCAGCAGCCCCCGGGGAGCGGGTCACGAGACCCAGTACTTC
CASSPRGAGHETQYF
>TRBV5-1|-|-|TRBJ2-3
TGCGCCAGCAGATTGGGGGCTTCAATACATACAGATACGCAGTATTTT
CASRLGASIHTDTQYF
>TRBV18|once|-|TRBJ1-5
TGTGCCAGCTCACTGCAGGGAAATCAGCCCCAGCATTTT
CASSLQGNQPQHF
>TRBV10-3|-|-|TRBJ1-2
TGTGCCATCAGTCAGGGAGTGCTTCGGGATGGCTACACCTTC
CAISQGVLRDGYTF
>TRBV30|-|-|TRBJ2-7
TGTGCCTGGTGGGACGGGCTCGAGCAGTACTTC
CAWWDGLEQYF
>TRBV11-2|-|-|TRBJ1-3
TGTGCCAGCGCGTCTGGAAACACCATATATTTT
CASASGNTIYF
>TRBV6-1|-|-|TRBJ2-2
TGTGCCAGCAGTGCTCTGGCACGGGGCGGGGAGCTGTTTTTT
CASSALARGGELFF
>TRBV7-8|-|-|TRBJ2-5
TGTGCCAGCGCCACGGCAAGGGGGGCAGAGACCCAGTACTTC
CASATARGAETQYF
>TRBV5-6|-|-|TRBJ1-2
TGTGCCAGCAGCCGCTACCAGACTAACTATGGCTACACCTTC
CASSRYQTNYGYTF
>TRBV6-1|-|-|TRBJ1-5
TGTGCCAGCTCTACAGGGAATCAGCCCCAGCATTTT
CASSTGNQPQHF
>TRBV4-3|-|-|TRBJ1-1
TGCGCCAGCAGCCAAGAAGGGTTGTTAGGGGGAGCTTTCTTT
CASSQEGLLGGAFF
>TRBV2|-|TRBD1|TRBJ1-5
TGTGCCAGCAGTGAAACAGGGGGCGGCAATCAGCCCCAGCATTTT
CASSETGGGNQPQHF
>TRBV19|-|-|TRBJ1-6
TGTGCCAGTAGTGCACTAGGGGCCCCGCCTTCACCCCTCCACTTT
CASSALGAPPSPLHF
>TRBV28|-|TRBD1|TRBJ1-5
TGTGCCAGCAGTACCAACAGGGGTAGCAATCAGCCCCAGCATTTT
CASSTNRGSNQPQHF
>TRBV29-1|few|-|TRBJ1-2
TGCAGCGTAACCGGGCCCTACGGGGGCTACACCTTC
CSVTGPYGGYTF
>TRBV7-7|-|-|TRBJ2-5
TGTGCCAGCAGCTTATCAGTTAAGGAGACCCAGTACTTC
CASSLSVKETQYF
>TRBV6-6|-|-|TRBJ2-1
TGTGCCAGCCGGCGGTACAATGAGCAGTTCTTC
CASRRYNEQFF
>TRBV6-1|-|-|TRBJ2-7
TGTGCCAGCAATCGGCATGGCTACGAGCAGTACTTC
CASNRHGYEQYF
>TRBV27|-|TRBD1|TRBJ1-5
TGTGCCAGCAGTCCTGTCAGGGGGCAGCCCCAGCATTTT
CASSPVRGQPQHF
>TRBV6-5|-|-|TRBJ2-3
TGTGCCAGCATCCCCGATGGCACAGATACGCAGTATTTT
CASIPDGTDTQYF
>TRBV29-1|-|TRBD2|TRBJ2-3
TGCAGCGTTGACGGACTAGCGGGGGGGCCTCCAGATACGCAGTATTTT
CSVDGLAGGPPDTQYF